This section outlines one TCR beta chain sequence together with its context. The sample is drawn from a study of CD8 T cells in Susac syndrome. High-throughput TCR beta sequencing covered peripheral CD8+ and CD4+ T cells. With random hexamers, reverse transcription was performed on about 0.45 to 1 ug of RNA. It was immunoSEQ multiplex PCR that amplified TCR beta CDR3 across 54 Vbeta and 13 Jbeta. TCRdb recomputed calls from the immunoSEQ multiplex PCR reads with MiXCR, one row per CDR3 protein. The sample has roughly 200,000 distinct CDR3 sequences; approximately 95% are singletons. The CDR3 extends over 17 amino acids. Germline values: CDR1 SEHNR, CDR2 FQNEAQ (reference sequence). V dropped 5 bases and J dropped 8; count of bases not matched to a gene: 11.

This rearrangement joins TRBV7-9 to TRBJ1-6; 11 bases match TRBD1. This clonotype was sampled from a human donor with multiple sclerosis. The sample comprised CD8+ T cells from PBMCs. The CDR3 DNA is TGTGCCAGCAGCCTCCGGACAGGGGGCGCGCCATATTCACCCCTCCACTTT. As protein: CASSLRTGGAPYSPLHF.